The clone carrying this T cell receptor (beta chain) was counted a few times. TCRdb's copy holds only in-frame clones and misses some; the assay was immunoSEQ multiplex PCR. The data hold around 42,000 clones, with roughly 88% observed a single time. The data stem from a study of OX40 agonist ivuxolimab in advanced cancers. About the study: Those treated in dose escalation had hepatocellular carcinoma, melanoma, renal cell cancer or head and neck cancer. Under the entry rules, prior anti-PD-1, anti-PD-L1 or anti-CTLA-4 therapy was allowed, and more than 35% had some.

Looked up from germline, CDR1 is LNHDA and CDR2 is SQIVND (reference sequence). The CDR3 is 14 amino acids. Trimming shortened V by 7 bases and J by 2 bases, and 9 bases separated the two germline ends. V is TRBV19 and J is TRBJ2-6, with a weak D call TRBD1 (6 bases). This receptor was identified in an adult with an advanced solid tumor such as melanoma, head and neck, liver or kidney cancer. Specimen: CD4+ or CD8+ T cells sorted from blood, collected in a trial of the OX40 agonist ivuxolimab. CDR3 protein: CASTEGAGANVLTF. CDR3 nucleotides: TGTGCCAGTACCGAGGGGGCTGGGGCCAACGTCCTGACTTTC.